This TCR beta chain was profiled in a study of blood T cell repertoires in COVID-19 (dated by TCRdb to the early 2020s). A note on the overall study: The collaborator samples originated in the United States, Italy and Spain and spanned the acute and convalescent phases of COVID-19. The repertoires were released in a freely available public database meant as a resource for research on the immune response to SARS-CoV-2. Sample metadata almost always included a de-identified subject ID, COVID-19 status, age in years and sex. The prospective study material was composed of cDNA or gDNA derived from T cells, B-cell-depleted T cells, or PBMCs. The dataset comprised deeply sampled blood TCRbeta repertoires from subjects exposed to, actively infected with, or recovered from COVID-19. HLA class I and class II types, where available, came from metadata supplied by the sample provider rather than from assay-based typing. The samples were drawn from the first 160 participants of the ongoing ImmuneRACE study and from over a thousand subjects provided by 6 global collaborators.

As regards this clone: Its antigen has not been determined. There are no base qualities to consult, and no much larger clone falls within one base.

Enrolling through a virtual design, the prospective study's participants ranged in age from roughly 18 to 89 years and lived across approximately 25 United States geographic areas. In the prospective study, participants were assigned to cohorts based on the clinical history participants reported in a screening survey and a study questionnaire. Recovered participants in ImmuneRACE Cohort 3 were defined as having two consecutive negative NP/OP PCR tests, clearance from a healthcare professional, or resolution of symptoms. Each participant in the prospective study had whole blood, serum and a nasopharyngeal or oropharyngeal swab collected by mobile phlebotomists. Participants in the prospective study had the option to provide additional blood draws and questionnaires over an approximately 2-month period. Before DNA extraction, blood samples from the prospective study were shipped at room temperature or frozen.

The immunoSEQ Assay, a bias-controlled multiplex PCR, was used to amplify TCRbeta CDR3 regions from genomic DNA. The paper's data handling went like this. The number of nucleated cells in each sample was estimated by amplification of reference gene primers within the assay. To quantify the absolute abundance of each unique TCRbeta CDR3 rearrangement, sequence reads were collapsed and filtered. Productive Simpson clonality was computed per sample as the square root of Simpson's diversity index over productive rearrangements. TCRdb re-hosts the immuneACCESS table, in-frame sequences only. Its copies lack some clones; in the studies checked, an unresolved V gene accounts for under half of them, and the cause for the rest is not known. From that table come the V and J calls and clone size; the DNA was used to work out D and trimming. The sample table contains some 200,000 clones; only one count was recorded for about 87% of them. The ten largest account for around 2.6% of the sample.

The germline V gene yields MNHEY for CDR1 and SVGEGT for CDR2. The cysteine opens and the phenylalanine closes a CDR3 of 16 amino acids. Just the 48-base CDR3 DNA is kept, in frame starting at base 1. The V end gives up 6 bases and the J end 1 base, leaving 7 bases in the junction not matched to a gene. Overall study outcomes, separate from this receptor: The amount of clinical and demographic metadata varied by source and participant and was provided uncurated.

The rearrangement combines TRBV6-2 or TRBV6-3 with TRBJ1-2; TRBD1 aligns with 11 central bases. The sample comprised PBMCs or T cells enriched from blood (not recorded which). This receptor was obtained from a woman aged 30 to 39 who had recovered from COVID-19. The encoded CDR3 is CASSVGQGAGNYGYTF. The DNA sequence is given as TGTGCCAGCAGCGTCGGACAGGGGGCCGGTAACTATGGCTACACCTTC.